This T cell receptor (beta chain) was sequenced in a study of T cell clusters in autoimmune cytopenias. Study-level points and caveats: A dominant lymphoma-associated repertoire apparently masked the cluster-lack signature in secondary cytopenia versus chronic lymphocytic leukemia. Healthy donors had 2.5 to 3-fold more exclusive TRB clusters than active autoimmune hepatitis patients. Primary autoimmune cytopenia patients seemingly lacked the physiological T cell clusters found in healthy donors.

The CDR3 runs 18 residues. CDR1 and CDR2 from the germline V gene are SGHAT and FQDESV (reference sequence). Each sample's input was approximately 270 ng genomic DNA, some 38,000 genome equivalents. TRB was amplified by touch-down multiplex PCR, primer pools A and B combined. One entry per CDR3 protein, without DNA, is what TCRdb gives after re-calling the multiplex PCR reads. The sample has 7,000 to 8,500 distinct CDR3 sequences. Its frequency marks this clonotype as medium-sized (0.01 to 0.1%). Its antigen is unknown. This TCR was sampled from a human donor with an autoimmune cytopenia or autoimmune hepatitis (not recorded which). Specimen: peripheral blood. The J gene is TRBJ2-3, the V gene TRBV11-1; TCRdb names TRBD2, which stays unverified in the absence of DNA. This CDR3 reads CASSLGRTSGSRTDTQYF.